A single sample is the source of the 3 T cell receptor beta chains below, sequenced in a study of cytomegalovirus exposure and HLA in healthy donors. 60 Vbeta and 13 Jbeta primers were used in PCR. Assay used: immunoSEQ multiplex PCR; TCRdb lists only in-frame clones, some missing. The table shows around 170,000 clones, with 80% occurring only once. The sequenced material came from PBMCs. The receptors were gathered from a girl between 10 and 17 years old in good health and CMV-seropositive.

The rearrangement links TRBV5-5 to TRBJ1-1, with D possibly TRBD1 on 5 matching bases. Germline V gene data show CDR1 as SGHKS and CDR2 as YYEKEE (reference sequence). V lost 7 bases to trimming and J lost 1 base, with 23 bases between them. This CDR3 contains 17 residues. The CDR3 coding sequence is TGTGCCAGCGGACTAGGCGGGGGAGTGGAGGGGAACACTGAAGCTTTCTTT. This codes for CASGLGGGVEGNTEAFF.

The rearrangement links TRBV7-9 to TRBJ1-5, with TRBD1 matching over 11 bases. The CDR3 extends over 15 amino acids. The germline CDR1 and CDR2 sequences are SEHNR and FQNEAQ (reference sequence). J was trimmed by 7 bases and V by 1 base; bases with no gene match: 3. The CDR3 DNA sequence: TGTGCCAGCAGCTTAGGGACAGGGGGCGGGCAGCCCCAGCATTTT. This translates into CASSLGTGGGQPQHF.

This chain uses TRBV5-1 with TRBJ2-1, with 7 bases that match TRBD2. CDR3 size: 15 residues. V lost 0 bases to trimming and J lost 4 bases; unmatched junction nucleotides: 4. Germline V gene sequence: CDR1 SGHRS, CDR2 YFSETQ. CDR3 in amino acids: CASSLASGVYNEQFF. DNA of the CDR3: TGCGCCAGCAGCTTGGCCAGCGGGGTATACAATGAGCAGTTCTTC.